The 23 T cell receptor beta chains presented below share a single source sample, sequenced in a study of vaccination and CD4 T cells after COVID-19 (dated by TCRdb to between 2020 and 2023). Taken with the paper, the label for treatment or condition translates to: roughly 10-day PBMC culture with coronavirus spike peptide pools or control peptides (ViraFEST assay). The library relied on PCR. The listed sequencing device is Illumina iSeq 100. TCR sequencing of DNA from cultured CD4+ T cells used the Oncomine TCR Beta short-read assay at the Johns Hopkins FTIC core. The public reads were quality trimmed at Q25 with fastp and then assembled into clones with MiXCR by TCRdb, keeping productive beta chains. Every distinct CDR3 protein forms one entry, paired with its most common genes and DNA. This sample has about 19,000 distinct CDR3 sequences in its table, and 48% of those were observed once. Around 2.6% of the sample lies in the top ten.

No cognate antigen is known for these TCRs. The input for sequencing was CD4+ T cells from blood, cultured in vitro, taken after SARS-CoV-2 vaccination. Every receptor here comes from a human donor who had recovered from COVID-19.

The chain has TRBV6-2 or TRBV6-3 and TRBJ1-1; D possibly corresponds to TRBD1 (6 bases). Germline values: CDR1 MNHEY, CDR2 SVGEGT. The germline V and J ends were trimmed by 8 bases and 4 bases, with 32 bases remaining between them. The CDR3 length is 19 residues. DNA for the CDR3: TGTGCCAGCGCCCAGGGTCGGGGGCTAGGAGTTGGAGGTGGCACTGAAGCTTTCTTT. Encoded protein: CASAQGRGLGVGGGTEAFF.

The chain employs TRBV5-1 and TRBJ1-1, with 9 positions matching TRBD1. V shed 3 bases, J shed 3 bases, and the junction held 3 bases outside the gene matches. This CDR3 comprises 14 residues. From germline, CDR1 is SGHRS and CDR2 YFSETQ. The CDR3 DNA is TGCGCCAGCAGCTGGGGGGACAGGGACACTGAAGCTTTCTTT. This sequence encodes CASSWGDRDTEAFF.

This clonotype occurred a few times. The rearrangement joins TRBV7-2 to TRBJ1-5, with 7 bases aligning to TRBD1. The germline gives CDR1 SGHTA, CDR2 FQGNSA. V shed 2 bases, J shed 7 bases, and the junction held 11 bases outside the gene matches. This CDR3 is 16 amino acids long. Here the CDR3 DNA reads TGTGCCAGCAGCTTAAGTCTGGGCCAGGGGGAACAGCCCCAGCATTTT. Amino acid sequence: CASSLSLGQGEQPQHF.

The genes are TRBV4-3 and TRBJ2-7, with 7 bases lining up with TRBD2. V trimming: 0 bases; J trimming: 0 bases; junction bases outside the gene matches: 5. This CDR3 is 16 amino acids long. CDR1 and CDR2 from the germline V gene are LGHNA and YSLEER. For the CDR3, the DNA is TGCGCCAGCAGCCAAGAACTAGCGACGAGCTCCTACGAGCAGTACTTC. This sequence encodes CASSQELATSSYEQYF.

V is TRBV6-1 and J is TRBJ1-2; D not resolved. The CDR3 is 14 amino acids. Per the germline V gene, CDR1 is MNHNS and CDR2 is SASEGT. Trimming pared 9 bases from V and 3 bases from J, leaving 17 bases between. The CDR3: CASVPGGNYYGYTF. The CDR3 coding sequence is TGTGCCAGTGTCCCGGGAGGAAACTACTATGGCTACACCTTC.

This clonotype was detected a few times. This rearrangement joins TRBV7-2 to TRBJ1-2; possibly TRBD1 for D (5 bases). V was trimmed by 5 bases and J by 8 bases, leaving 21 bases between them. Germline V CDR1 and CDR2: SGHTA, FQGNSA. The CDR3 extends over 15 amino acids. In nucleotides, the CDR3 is TGTGCCAGCAGCCACACCTCCGGGACGAACTGGGGCTACACCTTC. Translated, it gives CASSHTSGTNWGYTF.

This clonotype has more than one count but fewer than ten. CDR3 sequence: CSARVPGVNTEAFF. The CDR3 nucleotides are TGCAGTGCTAGAGTTCCGGGCGTGAACACTGAAGCTTTCTTT. The chain links TRBV20-1 to TRBJ1-1; D unclear. The CDR3 loop spans 14 amino acids. The germline V gene has CDR1 DFQATT and CDR2 SNEGSKA (reference sequence). V lost 1 base and J lost 0, with 9 bases in between.

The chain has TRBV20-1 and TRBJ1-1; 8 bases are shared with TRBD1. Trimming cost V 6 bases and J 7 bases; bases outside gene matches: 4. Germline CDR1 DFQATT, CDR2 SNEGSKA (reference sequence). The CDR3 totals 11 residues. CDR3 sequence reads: CSAAGGGEAFF. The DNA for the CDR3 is TGCAGTGCCGCAGGGGGCGGTGAAGCTTTCTTT.

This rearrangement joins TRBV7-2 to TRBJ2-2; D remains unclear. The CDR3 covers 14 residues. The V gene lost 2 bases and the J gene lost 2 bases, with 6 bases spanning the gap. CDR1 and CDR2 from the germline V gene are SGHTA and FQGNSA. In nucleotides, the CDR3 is TGTGCCAGCAGCTTACCCGGTAACACCGGGGAGCTGTTTTTT. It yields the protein CASSLPGNTGELFF.

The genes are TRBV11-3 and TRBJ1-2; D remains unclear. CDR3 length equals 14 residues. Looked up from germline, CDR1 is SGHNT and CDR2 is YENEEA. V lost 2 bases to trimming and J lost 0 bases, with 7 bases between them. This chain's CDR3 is CASSLQDSNYGYTF. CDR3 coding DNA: TGTGCCAGCAGCTTACAAGATTCTAACTATGGCTACACCTTC. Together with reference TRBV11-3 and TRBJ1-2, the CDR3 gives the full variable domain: EAGVVQSPRYKIIEKKQPVAFWCNPISGHNTLYWYLQNLGQGPELLIRYENEEAVDDSQLPKDRFSAERLKGVDSTLKIQPAELGDSAVYLCASSLQDSNYGYTFGSGTRLTVV.

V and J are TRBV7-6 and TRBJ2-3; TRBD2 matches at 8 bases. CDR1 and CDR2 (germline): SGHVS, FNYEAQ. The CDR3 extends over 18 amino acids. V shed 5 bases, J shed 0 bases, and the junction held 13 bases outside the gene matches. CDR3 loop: CASSLMVASGPSTDTQYF. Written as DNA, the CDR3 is TGTGCCAGCAGCCTAATGGTAGCTAGCGGGCCTAGCACAGATACGCAGTATTTT.

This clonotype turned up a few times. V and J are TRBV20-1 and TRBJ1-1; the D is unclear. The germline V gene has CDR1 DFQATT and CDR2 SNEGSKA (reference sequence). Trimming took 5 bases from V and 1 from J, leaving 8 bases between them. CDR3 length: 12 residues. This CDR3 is CSASRGNTEAFF. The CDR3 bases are TGCAGTGCTTCGAGAGGGAACACTGAAGCTTTCTTT.

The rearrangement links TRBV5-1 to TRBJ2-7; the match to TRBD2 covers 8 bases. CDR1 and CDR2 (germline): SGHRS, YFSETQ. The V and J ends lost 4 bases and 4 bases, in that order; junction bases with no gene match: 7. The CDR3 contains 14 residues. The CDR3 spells CASSRGLASYEQYF. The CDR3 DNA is TGCGCCAGCAGCCGTGGACTAGCTTCTTACGAGCAGTACTTC.

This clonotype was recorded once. The chain's CDR3 is CATLRYIPERGYTF. The CDR3 region has the DNA TGTGCCACCCTGCGGTACATCCCGGAAAGGGGCTACACCTTC. The V call is TRBV24-1, the J call TRBJ1-2, with no clear D. V was cut by 9 bases and J by 8 bases, with 21 bases left in between. CDR3 length: 14 amino acids. CDR1 and CDR2 from the germline V gene are KGHDR and SFDVKD.

The CDR3: CASSPQSPTEAFF. The DNA of the CDR3 is TGTGCCAGCAGCCCGCAGTCCCCCACTGAAGCTTTCTTT. The chain joins TRBV7-2 to TRBJ1-1; no firm D call. The CDR3 extends over 13 amino acids. The germline V gene encodes CDR1 SGHTA and CDR2 FQGNSA. Trimming shortened V by 5 bases and J by 4 bases, and 11 bases separated the two germline ends. Together with reference TRBV7-2 and TRBJ1-1, the CDR3 gives the full variable domain: GAGVSQSPSNKVTEKGKDVELRCDPISGHTALYWYRQSLGQGLEFLIYFQGNSAPDKSGLPSDRFSAERTGGSVSTLTIQRTQQEDSAVYLCASSPQSPTEAFFGQGTRLTVV.

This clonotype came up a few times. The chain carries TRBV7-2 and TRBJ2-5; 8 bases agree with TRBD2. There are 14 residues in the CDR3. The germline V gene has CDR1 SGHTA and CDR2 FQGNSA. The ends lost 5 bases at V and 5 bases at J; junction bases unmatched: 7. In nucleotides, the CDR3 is TGTGCCAGCAGCCCCGGGACTAGATTTGAGACCCAGTACTTC. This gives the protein CASSPGTRFETQYF.

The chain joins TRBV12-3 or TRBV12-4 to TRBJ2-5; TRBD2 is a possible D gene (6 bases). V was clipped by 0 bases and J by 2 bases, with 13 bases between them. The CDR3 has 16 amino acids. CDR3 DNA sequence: TGTGCCAGCAGTTTAGCGCCGCCAAGCGGGCAAGAGACCCAGTACTTC. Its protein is CASSLAPPSGQETQYF.

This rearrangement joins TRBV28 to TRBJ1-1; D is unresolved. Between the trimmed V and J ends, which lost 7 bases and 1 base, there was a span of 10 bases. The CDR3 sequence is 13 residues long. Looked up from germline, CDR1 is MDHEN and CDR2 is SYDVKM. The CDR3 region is CASKIDGNTEAFF. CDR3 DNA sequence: TGTGCCAGCAAAATTGACGGGAACACTGAAGCTTTCTTT.

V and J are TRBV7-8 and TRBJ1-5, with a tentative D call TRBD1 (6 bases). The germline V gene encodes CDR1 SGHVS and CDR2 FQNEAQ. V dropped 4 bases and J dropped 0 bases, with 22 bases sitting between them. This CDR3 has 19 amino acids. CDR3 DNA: TGTGCCAGCAGCTCCACCCGGTTGGACAGAGTCATTAGCAATCAGCCCCAGCATTTT. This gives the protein CASSSTRLDRVISNQPQHF.

The CDR3 DNA reads as TGTGCCAGCAGCTTGGGACAGGGCCTTGGCTACACCTTC. This translates into CASSLGQGLGYTF. This chain connects TRBV7-3 to TRBJ1-2; 9 nucleotides agree with TRBD1. The CDR3 runs 13 residues. Unmatched junction bases numbered 3, after V lost 3 bases and J lost 7 bases. Per the germline V gene, CDR1 is SGHTA and CDR2 is FQGTGA.

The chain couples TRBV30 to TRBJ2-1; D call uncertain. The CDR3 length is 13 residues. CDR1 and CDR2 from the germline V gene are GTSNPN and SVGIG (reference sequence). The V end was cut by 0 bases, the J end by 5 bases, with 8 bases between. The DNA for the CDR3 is TGTGCCTGGAGTGTACTGGGAAACAATGAGCAGTTCTTC. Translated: CAWSVLGNNEQFF. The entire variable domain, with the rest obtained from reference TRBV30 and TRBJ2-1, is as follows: SQTIHQWPATLVQPVGSPLSLECTVEGTSNPNLYWYRQAAGRGLQLLFYSVGIGQISSEVPQNLSASRPQDRQFILSSKKLLLSDSGFYLCAWSVLGNNEQFFGPGTRLTVL.

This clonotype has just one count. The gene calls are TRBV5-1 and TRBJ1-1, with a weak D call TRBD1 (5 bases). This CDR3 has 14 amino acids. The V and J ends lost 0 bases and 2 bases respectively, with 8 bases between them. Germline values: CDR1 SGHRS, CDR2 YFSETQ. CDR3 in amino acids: CASSLAGGNTEAFF. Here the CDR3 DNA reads TGCGCCAGCAGCTTGGCCGGGGGTAACACTGAAGCTTTCTTT. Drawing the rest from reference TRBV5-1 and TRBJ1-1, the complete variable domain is KAGVTQTPRYLIKTRGQQVTLSCSPISGHRSVSWYQQTPGQGLQFLFEYFSETQRNKGNFPGRFSGRQFSNSRSEMNVSTLELGDSALYLCASSLAGGNTEAFFGQGTRLTVV.

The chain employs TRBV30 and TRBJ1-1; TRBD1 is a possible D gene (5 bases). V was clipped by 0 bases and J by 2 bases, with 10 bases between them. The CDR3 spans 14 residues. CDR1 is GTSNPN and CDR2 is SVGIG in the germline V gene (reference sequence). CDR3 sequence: CAWSVARDNTEAFF. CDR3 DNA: TGTGCCTGGAGTGTAGCCAGGGACAACACTGAAGCTTTCTTT.